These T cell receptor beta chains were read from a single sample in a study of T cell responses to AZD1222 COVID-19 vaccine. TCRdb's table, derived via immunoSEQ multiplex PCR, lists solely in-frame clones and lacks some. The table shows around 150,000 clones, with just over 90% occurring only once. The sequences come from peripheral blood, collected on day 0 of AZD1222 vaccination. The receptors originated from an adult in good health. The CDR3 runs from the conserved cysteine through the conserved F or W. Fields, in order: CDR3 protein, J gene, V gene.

CDR3: CASSTTRQGFREKLFF
J: TRBJ1-4
V: TRBV11-3

CDR3: CASTVDRVNTEAFF
J: TRBJ1-1
V: TRBV5-1

CDR3: CASSLVQNQPQHF
J: TRBJ1-5
V: TRBV7-8

CDR3: CASSQDQEEVNQPQHF
J: TRBJ1-5
V: TRBV4-2

CDR3: CSVWVGRSGANVLTF
J: TRBJ2-6
V: TRBV29-1

CDR3: CAISESAGSGEGYTF
J: TRBJ1-2
V: TRBV10-3

CDR3: CAISDEPWGQGHQPQHF
J: TRBJ1-5
V: TRBV10-3

CDR3: CASSASLDLSGELFF
J: TRBJ2-2
V: TRBV2

CDR3: CASRNTQGLVSYNSPLHF
J: TRBJ1-6
V: TRBV2

CDR3: CASSSTSAGGAEYGYTF
J: TRBJ1-2
V: TRBV5-1

CDR3: CASSDTAGGLNEQFF
J: TRBJ2-1
V: TRBV6-1

CDR3: CSVSHRLLNTEAFF
J: TRBJ1-1
V: TRBV29-1

CDR3: CASSPETPRNTEAFF
J: TRBJ1-1
V: TRBV18

CDR3: CASSQDWGADEKLFF
J: TRBJ1-4
V: TRBV3-1/TRBV3-2

CDR3: CATVTSGYNEQFF
J: TRBJ2-1
V: TRBV19

CDR3: CANRIGGWADNEQFF
J: TRBJ2-1
V: TRBV5-1

CDR3: CASSHRGNLPYEQYF
J: TRBJ2-7
V: TRBV7-2

CDR3: CASCVSRETYEKLFF
J: TRBJ1-4
V: TRBV2

CDR3: CASSFPGTLNTGELFF
J: TRBJ2-2
V: TRBV6-2/TRBV6-3

CDR3: CASSPHWKPTYEQYF
J: TRBJ2-7
V: TRBV11-3

CDR3: CASSQETVPPYEQYF
J: TRBJ2-7
V: TRBV3-1/TRBV3-2

CDR3: CSASPQQTGAYEQYF
J: TRBJ2-7
V: TRBV20-1